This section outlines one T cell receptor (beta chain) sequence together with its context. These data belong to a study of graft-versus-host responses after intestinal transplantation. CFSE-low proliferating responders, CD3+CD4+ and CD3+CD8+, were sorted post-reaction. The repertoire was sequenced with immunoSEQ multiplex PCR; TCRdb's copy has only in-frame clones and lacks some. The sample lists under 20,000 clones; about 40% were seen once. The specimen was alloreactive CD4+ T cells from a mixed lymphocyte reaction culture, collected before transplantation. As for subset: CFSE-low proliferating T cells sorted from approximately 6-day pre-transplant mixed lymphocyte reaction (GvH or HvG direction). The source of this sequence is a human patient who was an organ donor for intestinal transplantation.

The CDR3 spells CASSKTASTDTQYF. CDR3 coding DNA: TGTGCCAGCAGCAAGACGGCTAGCACAGATACGCAGTATTTT. This chain joins TRBV5-7 and TRBJ2-3; D uncertain. TRBV5-7 is an open reading frame whose function is uncertain. This CDR3 is 14 amino acids long. V lost 4 bases to trimming and J lost 0 bases, with 9 bases between them.